This T cell receptor beta chain was captured by sequencing in a study of vaccination and CD4 T cells after COVID-19. Overall study: Convalescent donors were composed of six males and four females, of whom two were Hispanic. The interval from dose two to post-vaccine sampling had a median of roughly 70 days, and it ranged from 14 to 241. The authors exposed cells to overlapping spike peptides derived from SARS-CoV-2, HCoV-NL63, HCoV-OC43 and HCoV-229E.

Treatment reported: approximately 9-day PBMC culture with coronavirus spike peptide pools or control peptides (ViraFEST assay). At the Johns Hopkins FTIC core, DNA taken from cultured CD4+ T cells was sequenced by way of the Oncomine TCR Beta short-read assay. DNA came from CD4+ T cells after culture. TCRdb independently ran MiXCR on the PCR reads; one entry per CDR3 protein. The sample holds 9,500 to 15,000 distinct CDR3 sequences, about 60% seen once. Germline assignment: CDR1 SGHVS and CDR2 FQNEAQ. The CDR3 length is 17 residues. V was trimmed by 4 bases and J by 5 bases, leaving 21 bases between them. This clonotype appeared once. Antigen unknown.

V usage is TRBV7-8 and J usage is TRBJ2-1; perhaps D is TRBD1 or TRBD2 (5 bases each). The sample in question was CD4+ T cells from blood, cultured in vitro, obtained before SARS-CoV-2 vaccination. This TCR was sampled from a human donor who had recovered from COVID-19. CDR3 loop: CASSSLGSGPSDNEQFF. CDR3 sequence (DNA): TGTGCCAGCAGCTCACTCGGGTCGGGGCCCTCAGACAATGAGCAGTTCTTC.